Described below is a single T cell receptor (beta chain) sequence and its context. The data belong to a study of blood T cell repertoires in COVID-19. Study background: COVID-19 samples, acute and convalescent, were from the United States, Italy and Spain.

Using immunoSEQ multiplex PCR, the repertoire was profiled, and TCRdb retains in-frame clones only, with some absent. Of 130,000 or so clones listed, around 83% are singletons. The V and J ends lost 2 bases and 5 bases, in that order; junction bases with no gene match: 5. The CDR3 consists of 15 residues. Germline CDR1 is KGHSH and CDR2 is LQKENI. This chain connects TRBV18 to TRBJ2-7; 11 bases are shared with TRBD1. The specimen was PBMCs or T cells enriched from blood (not recorded which). This TCR derives from a woman aged 25-40 years who had recovered from COVID-19. CDR3 residues: CASSPLGQGGDEQYF. As DNA, the CDR3 is TGTGCCAGCTCACCATTGGGACAGGGGGGGGACGAGCAGTACTTC.